This T cell receptor (beta chain) derives from a study of CXCR3-negative and CXCR3-positive naive CD8 T cells. Whole-study findings and limits: Memory CD8+ cells showed much lower diversity, while both naive subsets displayed comparably high diversity.

Preparation of TRB cDNA libraries relied on 5' RACE carrying UMI labels. TCRdb re-called the 5' RACE reads; one entry per CDR3 protein, DNA not given. The sample spans 100,000 to 150,000 distinct CDR3 sequences; the ten largest clones claim just under 0.5%. With regard to this clonotype: What it binds is not known.

The CDR3 loop spans 17 amino acids. Germline V gives CDR1 SNHLY, CDR2 FYNNEI. The rearrangement links TRBV2 to TRBJ2-7; TCRdb lists TRBD2, though no DNA is available to test this call. The sample comprised naive CXCR3- CD8+ T cells from blood. Subset noted: CD45RO-CCR7+CD27+CD95- naive CD8+ T cells lacking CXCR3 (TNR3-). The sequence came from a human donor in good health. Some clones in this sample may be carry-over from other donors' samples. CDR3 loop: CASSEGFPGLAVHEQYF.